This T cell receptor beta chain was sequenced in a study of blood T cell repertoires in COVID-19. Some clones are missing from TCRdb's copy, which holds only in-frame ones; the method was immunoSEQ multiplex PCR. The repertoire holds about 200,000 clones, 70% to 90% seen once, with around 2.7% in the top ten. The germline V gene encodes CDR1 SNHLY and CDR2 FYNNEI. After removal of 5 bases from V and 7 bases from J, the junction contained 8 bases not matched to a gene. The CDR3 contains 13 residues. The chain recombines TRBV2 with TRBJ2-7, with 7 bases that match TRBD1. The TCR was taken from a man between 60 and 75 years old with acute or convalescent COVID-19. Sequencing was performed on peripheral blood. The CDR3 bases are TGTGCCAGCAGTCGAAACAGGGGCCCGGAGCAGTACTTC. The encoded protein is CASSRNRGPEQYF.